This T cell receptor beta chain appears in the sequencing data of a study of T cells after yellow fever vaccination. Germline values: CDR1 MNHEY, CDR2 SMNVEV (reference sequence). Between the trimmed V and J ends, which lost 5 bases and 0 bases, there was a span of 21 bases. This CDR3 is 18 amino acids long. Details on this clonotype: What it binds is not known.

A universal primer site and UMIs were added as TCR cDNA was made by 5'RACE template switching. TCRdb re-called the 5' RACE reads with MiXCR, one entry per CDR3 protein. Of approximately 600,000 distinct CDR3 sequences in the sample, roughly 12% were seen once. Study-level points and caveats: Most clones from primary vaccination resurfaced after the booster (approximately 95% CD4, 70% to 90% CD8). A weaker but faster secondary response was observed, peaking on day 5 versus 15. In FACS-sorted repertoires, abundant clonotypes from the bulk population could appear as contaminants.

This chain links TRBV27 with TRBJ2-3, with D maybe TRBD2 (6 bases). The specimen was PBMCs, collected on the day of the yellow fever booster vaccination. This TCR was sampled from a man aged 25-45 years who received the YFV17D yellow fever vaccine. The CDR3 DNA reads as TGTGCCAGCAGTCTAAGTTACGGGGGTGTAACAAGCACAGATACGCAGTATTTT. This encodes CASSLSYGGVTSTDTQYF.